Listed below are T cell receptor beta chains from one sample, sequenced in a study of blood T cell repertoires in COVID-19. TCRdb's copy holds only in-frame clones and misses some; the assay was immunoSEQ multiplex PCR. The sample lists 130,000 or so clones, about 80% occurring once. The sample comprised peripheral blood. The receptors stem from a human donor in a cohort sampled during active COVID-19. CDR3s include the opening cysteine and the closing phenylalanine or tryptophan. The D gene is left open where the match is weak. Only part of the rows carry a size: once, few, many, or a class if the clone is expanded.

CDR3nt: TGCAGTGCTAGAATCCGAGAAGGCTACACCTTC
CDR3aa: CSARIREGYTF
abundance: .
j_gene: TRBJ1-2
v_gene: TRBV20-1
d_gene: .

CDR3nt: TGTGCCATCAGTGAGTTGGCCTACACTGAAGCTTTCTTT
CDR3aa: CAISELAYTEAFF
abundance: .
j_gene: TRBJ1-1
v_gene: TRBV10-3
d_gene: .

CDR3nt: TGTGCCAGCAGTCCGACAGGGGGCGATCTCTATGGCTACACCTTC
CDR3aa: CASSPTGGDLYGYTF
abundance: few
j_gene: TRBJ1-2
v_gene: TRBV28
d_gene: TRBD1

CDR3nt: TGTGCCACCTTTGGGGGGGAAGGTAGCAATCAGCCCCAGCATTTT
CDR3aa: CATFGGEGSNQPQHF
abundance: .
j_gene: TRBJ1-5
v_gene: TRBV19
d_gene: .

CDR3nt: TGCAGCGTTGCCTCCAGCGGGGGATCCTCATACAATGAGCAGTTCTTC
CDR3aa: CSVASSGGSSYNEQFF
abundance: .
j_gene: TRBJ2-1
v_gene: TRBV29-1
d_gene: TRBD2

CDR3nt: TGTGCCAGCAGTCCCGACGGAAGGGGTGGCTACACCTTC
CDR3aa: CASSPDGRGGYTF
abundance: once
j_gene: TRBJ1-2
v_gene: TRBV14
d_gene: .

CDR3nt: TGCAGCGTTCGGAGGTTGGGCCACAATGAGCAGTTCTTC
CDR3aa: CSVRRLGHNEQFF
abundance: .
j_gene: TRBJ2-1
v_gene: TRBV29-1
d_gene: .

CDR3nt: TGCGCCAGCTCAGACACCGGGGGAGGGATCAGAGACATTCAGTACTTC
CDR3aa: CASSDTGGGIRDIQYF
abundance: .
j_gene: TRBJ2-4
v_gene: TRBV5-1
d_gene: TRBD2

CDR3nt: TGTGCCAGCACCCCCCCTAGGGAGTATGGGACAGATACGCAGTATTTT
CDR3aa: CASTPPREYGTDTQYF
abundance: .
j_gene: TRBJ2-3
v_gene: TRBV5-5
d_gene: .

CDR3nt: TGTGCCAGCAGTTTTATGAGCGGCACTGAAGCTTTCTTT
CDR3aa: CASSFMSGTEAFF
abundance: .
j_gene: TRBJ1-1
v_gene: TRBV12-3/TRBV12-4
d_gene: .

CDR3nt: TGTGCCAGCAGGATGGGACAGGTTAATGAAAAACTGTTTTTT
CDR3aa: CASRMGQVNEKLFF
abundance: few
j_gene: TRBJ1-4
v_gene: TRBV2
d_gene: TRBD1

CDR3nt: TGCGCCAGCAGCCAAGGGGGCGGGGGGGCTTACGAGCAGTACTTC
CDR3aa: CASSQGGGGAYEQYF
abundance: .
j_gene: TRBJ2-7
v_gene: TRBV4-1
d_gene: TRBD2

CDR3nt: TGTGCCAGCAGCTTAGTTCGGACTAGCACAGATACGCAGTATTTT
CDR3aa: CASSLVRTSTDTQYF
abundance: .
j_gene: TRBJ2-3
v_gene: TRBV7-2
d_gene: .

CDR3nt: TGTGCCAGCAGTTACGCGGGAGGCCCATACGAGCAGTACTTC
CDR3aa: CASSYAGGPYEQYF
abundance: .
j_gene: TRBJ2-7
v_gene: TRBV27
d_gene: TRBD2

CDR3nt: TGCGCCAGCAGCCAAGATGCAGGACAGGGTTTCTATGGCTACACCTTC
CDR3aa: CASSQDAGQGFYGYTF
abundance: .
j_gene: TRBJ1-2
v_gene: TRBV4-3
d_gene: TRBD1

CDR3nt: TGTGCCAGCAGCGCGACTAGCAGGGCGGGAAATGAGCAGTTCTTC
CDR3aa: CASSATSRAGNEQFF
abundance: .
j_gene: TRBJ2-1
v_gene: TRBV9
d_gene: TRBD2

CDR3nt: TGCGCCAGCAGCCAAGACTGGGGGGGCGCGTCTGGAGAGACCCAGTACTTC
CDR3aa: CASSQDWGGASGETQYF
abundance: once
j_gene: TRBJ2-5
v_gene: TRBV4-1
d_gene: .

CDR3nt: TGTGCCAGCAGCTTCGGAGGGGCCGGGGAGCTGTTTTTT
CDR3aa: CASSFGGAGELFF
abundance: few
j_gene: TRBJ2-2
v_gene: TRBV5-4
d_gene: .

CDR3nt: TGTGCCAGCAGCATGACGACGGGTGCGAAAAACATTCAGTACTTC
CDR3aa: CASSMTTGAKNIQYF
abundance: .
j_gene: TRBJ2-4
v_gene: TRBV28
d_gene: .

CDR3nt: TGTGCCAGCAGCACCGGGACAGGGGCAACAGATACGCAGTATTTT
CDR3aa: CASSTGTGATDTQYF
abundance: once
j_gene: TRBJ2-3
v_gene: TRBV5-6
d_gene: TRBD1

CDR3nt: TGTGCCAGCAGTTACTCCAATACAGTAGACACCATATATTTT
CDR3aa: CASSYSNTVDTIYF
abundance: .
j_gene: TRBJ1-3
v_gene: TRBV6-5
d_gene: .

CDR3nt: TGTGCCACCAACCCTGGAGGGACGCGGGGGGGGCCCCAGCATTTT
CDR3aa: CATNPGGTRGGPQHF
abundance: .
j_gene: TRBJ1-5
v_gene: TRBV19
d_gene: .

CDR3nt: TGCAGCGTTGGCATTGAAACTGGGGGGGGCGGACGCGCTTTCTTT
CDR3aa: CSVGIETGGGGRAFF
abundance: once
j_gene: TRBJ1-1
v_gene: TRBV29-1
d_gene: .

CDR3nt: TGTGCCAGCAGCAAAGAAGGCGATAGACAGGGACAGACCCAGTACTTC
CDR3aa: CASSKEGDRQGQTQYF
abundance: .
j_gene: TRBJ2-5
v_gene: TRBV21-1
d_gene: .

CDR3nt: TGTGCCAGCAGCTCCCGGGCGGGATTATACAATGAGCAGTTCTTC
CDR3aa: CASSSRAGLYNEQFF
abundance: .
j_gene: TRBJ2-1
v_gene: TRBV3-1/TRBV3-2
d_gene: .

CDR3nt: TGTGCCAGCTCACCGCTAGTTTCGAGAACCAACACTGAAGCTTTCTTT
CDR3aa: CASSPLVSRTNTEAFF
abundance: .
j_gene: TRBJ1-1
v_gene: TRBV18
d_gene: .

CDR3nt: TGTGCCAGCAGCTTGCTCGGGGGGGCTCGGGACACTGAAGCTTTCTTT
CDR3aa: CASSLLGGARDTEAFF
abundance: .
j_gene: TRBJ1-1
v_gene: TRBV7-9
d_gene: .

CDR3nt: TGTGCCAGTAGTATACCAGGGGAGCTAGCCAAAAACATTCAGTACTTC
CDR3aa: CASSIPGELAKNIQYF
abundance: .
j_gene: TRBJ2-4
v_gene: TRBV19
d_gene: .

CDR3nt: TGTGCCAGCAGCCTCGGACTAGCGGGAGTCAGTGAGCAGTTCTTC
CDR3aa: CASSLGLAGVSEQFF
abundance: .
j_gene: TRBJ2-1
v_gene: TRBV7-9
d_gene: TRBD2

CDR3nt: TGTGCCAGCAGTTACTCATCCAGGGGTTGGGAGCCCCAGCATTTT
CDR3aa: CASSYSSRGWEPQHF
abundance: .
j_gene: TRBJ1-5
v_gene: TRBV6-7
d_gene: .

CDR3nt: TGTGCCAGCAGTTTTCTCCCGTCGGGACAGGGGCCCTACGAGCAGTACTTC
CDR3aa: CASSFLPSGQGPYEQYF
abundance: .
j_gene: TRBJ2-7
v_gene: TRBV27
d_gene: TRBD1

CDR3nt: TGCGCCAGCACCCCAGGGGGTAGGACAGATACGCAGTATTTT
CDR3aa: CASTPGGRTDTQYF
abundance: .
j_gene: TRBJ2-3
v_gene: TRBV5-1
d_gene: TRBD1

CDR3nt: TGTGCCAGCAGTCGAACCGGACTAGCGGGGGAGTGGGAGACCCAGTACTTC
CDR3aa: CASSRTGLAGEWETQYF
abundance: once
j_gene: TRBJ2-5
v_gene: TRBV5-4
d_gene: TRBD2

CDR3nt: TGTGCCAGCAGCGTAGCCCAAATTGACGCGGGGGGGCCACTGGATACGCAGTATTTT
CDR3aa: CASSVAQIDAGGPLDTQYF
abundance: .
j_gene: TRBJ2-3
v_gene: TRBV9
d_gene: TRBD2

CDR3nt: TGTGCCAGCAGTGCCCCAGGGGGCCTTAACACTGAAGCTTTCTTT
CDR3aa: CASSAPGGLNTEAFF
abundance: few
j_gene: TRBJ1-1
v_gene: TRBV27
d_gene: TRBD1

CDR3nt: TGTGCCAGCAGTGCCGCCGGGACAAGGAGCCGCGAGCAGTACTTC
CDR3aa: CASSAAGTRSREQYF
abundance: .
j_gene: TRBJ2-7
v_gene: TRBV25-1
d_gene: .

CDR3nt: TGTGCCAGCAGCTTGGCAGCGGGGTATGAGCAGTTCTTC
CDR3aa: CASSLAAGYEQFF
abundance: .
j_gene: TRBJ2-1
v_gene: TRBV5-6
d_gene: TRBD2

CDR3nt: TGTGCCAGTTCCGTACAGGGTTCAGACGAGCAGTACTTC
CDR3aa: CASSVQGSDEQYF
abundance: .
j_gene: TRBJ2-7
v_gene: TRBV6-5
d_gene: .

CDR3nt: TGCAGCGTTGAAGATCGTCCCCTCCTCGAAGCTTTCTTT
CDR3aa: CSVEDRPLLEAFF
abundance: .
j_gene: TRBJ1-1
v_gene: TRBV29-1
d_gene: .

CDR3nt: TGTGCCAGCTCACGGGGGACAGGGGGTTACAATGAGCAGTTCTTC
CDR3aa: CASSRGTGGYNEQFF
abundance: .
j_gene: TRBJ2-1
v_gene: TRBV18
d_gene: TRBD1

CDR3nt: TGCGCCAGCAGCTTGGGTAGCGGGAACGGCAAAGATACGCAGTATTTT
CDR3aa: CASSLGSGNGKDTQYF
abundance: .
j_gene: TRBJ2-3
v_gene: TRBV5-1
d_gene: TRBD2

CDR3nt: TGTGCCAGCAATAGACAGTCTAGCAAAAACATTCAGTACTTC
CDR3aa: CASNRQSSKNIQYF
abundance: .
j_gene: TRBJ2-4
v_gene: TRBV28
d_gene: .

CDR3nt: TGTGCCAGCAGCTCTACCCCTGGACAGCGAAACGAGCAGTACTTC
CDR3aa: CASSSTPGQRNEQYF
abundance: .
j_gene: TRBJ2-7
v_gene: TRBV7-9
d_gene: .

CDR3nt: TGCGCCAGCAGCTTCACTGCCGGGACCCAGTACTTC
CDR3aa: CASSFTAGTQYF
abundance: .
j_gene: TRBJ2-5
v_gene: TRBV5-1
d_gene: .

CDR3nt: TGTGCCAGCAGCGCCGAACTAGCGGACACCGGGGAGCTGTTTTTT
CDR3aa: CASSAELADTGELFF
abundance: .
j_gene: TRBJ2-2
v_gene: TRBV2
d_gene: TRBD2

CDR3nt: TGTGCCAGCAGTTATAGCGGGGGGCCTAACACCGGGGAGCTGTTTTTT
CDR3aa: CASSYSGGPNTGELFF
abundance: .
j_gene: TRBJ2-2
v_gene: TRBV28
d_gene: TRBD2

CDR3nt: TGCGCCAGCAGCTTTGGTAGCGGGGAAACAAACATTCAGTACTTC
CDR3aa: CASSFGSGETNIQYF
abundance: once
j_gene: TRBJ2-4
v_gene: TRBV5-1
d_gene: TRBD2

CDR3nt: TGTGCCAGCAGCCGGGACATGAACACTGAAGCTTTCTTT
CDR3aa: CASSRDMNTEAFF
abundance: few
j_gene: TRBJ1-1
v_gene: TRBV7-8
d_gene: .

CDR3nt: TGTGCCAGCTCACCCCCCTTAGAGGGGGCACGAGGTGGCTACACCTTC
CDR3aa: CASSPPLEGARGGYTF
abundance: once
j_gene: TRBJ1-2
v_gene: TRBV18
d_gene: TRBD1

CDR3nt: TGTGCCAGCAGCTTGGGGACAGGGAGCTTGGCGGAGACCCAGTACTTC
CDR3aa: CASSLGTGSLAETQYF
abundance: .
j_gene: TRBJ2-5
v_gene: TRBV7-9
d_gene: TRBD1

CDR3nt: TGTGCCAGCTATAGCGCCCAGAACTATGGCTACACCTTC
CDR3aa: CASYSAQNYGYTF
abundance: .
j_gene: TRBJ1-2
v_gene: TRBV3-1/TRBV3-2
d_gene: .

CDR3nt: TGTGCCATCAGTTATAGCGGGGTGGACTCAGATACGCAGTATTTT
CDR3aa: CAISYSGVDSDTQYF
abundance: few
j_gene: TRBJ2-3
v_gene: TRBV10-3
d_gene: TRBD2

CDR3nt: TGTGCCATCAGTGAGTCGAGGTTATCCTCGAGCTCCTACAATGAGCAGTTCTTC
CDR3aa: CAISESRLSSSSYNEQFF
abundance: .
j_gene: TRBJ2-1
v_gene: TRBV10-3
d_gene: .

CDR3nt: TGTGCCATCAGCCCCGGGACAGGGGGCAGGTACGAGCAGTACTTC
CDR3aa: CAISPGTGGRYEQYF
abundance: .
j_gene: TRBJ2-7
v_gene: TRBV10-3
d_gene: TRBD1

CDR3nt: TGTGCCAGCAGCCAAGATACGGCGGGGATGAACACTGAAGCTTTCTTT
CDR3aa: CASSQDTAGMNTEAFF
abundance: once
j_gene: TRBJ1-1
v_gene: TRBV4-2
d_gene: .